A single sample is the source of the 16 T cell receptor beta chains below, sequenced in a study of blood T cell repertoires in COVID-19. Here immunoSEQ multiplex PCR was the method, and the copy in TCRdb shows in-frame clones only, minus some. The sample lists about 370,000 clones, roughly nine tenths occurring once. Sample: PBMCs or T cells enriched from blood (not recorded which). Receptor source: a woman aged 40 to 50 who had been exposed to COVID-19.

The V call is TRBV2, the J call TRBJ1-4; the D gene is possibly TRBD1 (6 bases). Germline CDR1 SNHLY, CDR2 FYNNEI. The CDR3 has 18 residues. Trimming shortened V by 6 bases and J by 5 bases, and 25 bases separated the two germline ends. CDR3 in DNA: TGTGCCAGCAGACAGGACAGCAACCCATGGGGAGAGAATGAAAAACTGTTTTTT. Its protein product is CASRQDSNPWGENEKLFF.

This chain connects TRBV7-2 to TRBJ1-3; 9 bases align to TRBD1. The length of the CDR3 is 16 residues. Trimming at V came to 4 bases and at J to 1 base, leaving 5 bases not matched to a gene. Looked up from germline, CDR1 is SGHTA and CDR2 is FQGNSA. The CDR3 is CASSSAQGASGNTIYF. CDR3 coding DNA: TGTGCCAGCAGCTCCGCACAGGGGGCTTCTGGAAACACCATATATTTT.

This chain uses TRBV6-6 with TRBJ2-1, with 8 nucleotides matching TRBD2. The germline V gene has CDR1 MNHNY and CDR2 SVGAGI (reference sequence). J gave up 10 bases and V 6 bases, and 20 bases lay outside the gene matches. The CDR3 is made up of 17 amino acids. Written as DNA, the CDR3 is TGTGCCAGCAGCCGACTTCGCCCCGGGACTAGTGGCGGGGAGCAGTTCTTC. This translates into CASSRLRPGTSGGEQFF.

This clone was detected once. V gene TRBV6-6 combines with J gene TRBJ2-7; D not resolved. The CDR3 is 11 residues long. Germline V gene lookup returns CDR1 MNHNY and CDR2 SVGAGI (reference sequence). V lost 8 bases and J lost 5, with 10 bases in between. This CDR3 reads CASLTGDEQYF. The DNA of the CDR3 is TGTGCCAGCCTGACGGGTGACGAGCAGTACTTC.

The chain uses TRBV7-6 and TRBJ2-7; 9 nucleotides match TRBD2. The CDR3 runs 17 residues. Germline trimming cut 3 bases from V and 0 bases from J; bases unmatched to any gene: 9. CDR1 SGHVS and CDR2 FNYEAQ come from the germline V gene. The CDR3 nucleotides are TGTGCCAGCAGCTTGGGCTCTAGCGGGACCTACTCCTACGAGCAGTACTTC. Translated, it gives CASSLGSSGTYSYEQYF.

V is TRBV6-5 and J is TRBJ2-3, with 8 positions matching TRBD2. This CDR3 spans 15 amino acids. V was pared by 6 bases and J by 5 bases, with 10 bases of the junction left unmatched. Germline assignment: CDR1 MNHEY and CDR2 SVGAGI. As DNA, the CDR3 is TGTGCCAGCAGCCCCTCCCCGGGGGGGGGAGATACGCAGTATTTT. Translated: CASSPSPGGGDTQYF.

The gene calls are TRBV6-1 and TRBJ2-5; D perhaps matches TRBD1 (7 bases). The CDR3 has 14 amino acids. Germline values: CDR1 MNHNS, CDR2 SASEGT. V was clipped by 1 base and J by 4 bases, with 10 bases between them. The CDR3, as DNA: TGTGCCAGCAGTGAAGGCGGGACAGCAGAGACCCAGTACTTC. It translates to CASSEGGTAETQYF.

This chain's CDR3 is CATSLRREGYGYTF. Here the CDR3 DNA reads TGTGCCACCAGCCTAAGGAGGGAAGGCTATGGCTACACCTTC. This chain joins TRBV15 and TRBJ1-2, with D unclear. V lost 5 bases to trimming and J lost 4 bases, with 14 bases between them. There are 14 residues in the CDR3. CDR1 LNHNV and CDR2 YYDKDF come from the germline V gene (reference sequence).

The V call is TRBV5-1, the J call TRBJ2-1; D gene uncertain. Germline V lookup: CDR1 SGHRS, CDR2 YFSETQ. Trimming shortened V by 3 bases and J by 4 bases, and 14 bases separated the two germline ends. There are 15 residues in the CDR3. DNA for the CDR3: TGCGCCAGCAGCTCAAGCCCCGGAGAATACAATGAGCAGTTCTTC. Translating it yields CASSSSPGEYNEQFF.

This sequence joins TRBV19 and TRBJ1-5, with D unresolved. The ends were cut back, 4 bases at V and 4 bases at J, with 11 bases in the middle. The germline V gene encodes CDR1 LNHDA and CDR2 SQIVND (reference sequence). The CDR3 has 14 amino acids. CDR3 protein: CASSTSEGNQPQHF. The CDR3, as DNA: TGTGCCAGTAGTACCTCTGAGGGTAATCAGCCCCAGCATTTT. The full variable domain, with the rest looked up from reference TRBV19 and TRBJ1-5, is DGGITQSPKYLFRKEGQNVTLSCEQNLNHDAMYWYRQDPGQGLRLIYYSQIVNDFQKGDIAEGYSVSREKKESFPLTVTSAQKNPTAFYLCASSTSEGNQPQHFGDGTRLSIL.

This clone has just one count. V is TRBV19 and J is TRBJ2-5, with TRBD2 matching 7 bases. Germline V gene lookup returns CDR1 LNHDA and CDR2 SQIVND (reference sequence). This CDR3 comprises 16 residues. V gave up 6 bases and J gave up 5 bases; unmatched junction bases: 15. Written as DNA, the CDR3 is TGTGCCAGTAGCCCCAGCGCTCGGACTAGAGAGGAGACCCAGTACTTC. This translates into CASSPSARTREETQYF. Variable domain in full (rest from reference TRBV19 and TRBJ2-5): DGGITQSPKYLFRKEGQNVTLSCEQNLNHDAMYWYRQDPGQGLRLIYYSQIVNDFQKGDIAEGYSVSREKKESFPLTVTSAQKNPTAFYLCASSPSARTREETQYFGPGTRLLVL.

This sequence joins TRBV30 and TRBJ1-6; 7 bases agree with TRBD1. V lost 5 bases to trimming and J lost 10 bases; unmatched junction nucleotides: 11. CDR1 GTSNPN and CDR2 SVGIG come from the germline V gene (reference sequence). CDR3 length: 14 amino acids. The DNA of the CDR3 is TGTGCCTGGGGGAGGGGGCAGAAAGGATCACCCCTCCACTTT. Its protein product is CAWGRGQKGSPLHF.

This clone appeared a single time. V usage is TRBV6-5 and J usage is TRBJ1-5; tentative D call: TRBD1 (5 bases). The CDR3 spans 13 residues. V lost 7 bases and J lost 7, with 14 bases in between. Germline V lookup: CDR1 MNHEY, CDR2 SVGAGI. The CDR3 here is CASTPQGGQPQHF. CDR3 nucleotides: TGTGCCAGCACCCCCCAGGGAGGCCAGCCCCAGCATTTT.

The table lists this clone with a count of one. The chain couples TRBV6-5 to TRBJ1-6; 7 bases are shared with TRBD1. The germline V gene encodes CDR1 MNHEY and CDR2 SVGAGI. This CDR3 has 14 residues. The trim removed 5 bases at V and 9 bases at J, leaving 7 bases unmatched. The CDR3 loop reads CASSLTGITSPLHF. For the CDR3, the DNA is TGTGCCAGCAGTCTGACAGGGATCACTTCACCCCTCCACTTT.

The chain uses TRBV7-3 and TRBJ1-1; 8 bases are a match to TRBD1. The CDR3 loop spans 15 amino acids. With V trimmed by 5 bases and J by 1 base, 6 bases remained unmatched. Germline assignment: CDR1 SGHTA and CDR2 FQGTGA. The CDR3 nucleotides read TGTGCCAGCAGCCCACAGGGGGTCGAGAACACTGAAGCTTTCTTT. Amino acids: CASSPQGVENTEAFF.

This chain links TRBV6-5 with TRBJ2-1, with TRBD1 identical over 12 bases. V shed 6 bases, J shed 4 bases, and the junction held 4 bases outside the gene matches. Germline V lookup: CDR1 MNHEY, CDR2 SVGAGI. This CDR3 contains 15 residues. CDR3 loop: CASRRDRGLYNEQFF. For the CDR3, the DNA is TGTGCCAGCAGGAGGGACAGGGGGCTTTACAATGAGCAGTTCTTC.